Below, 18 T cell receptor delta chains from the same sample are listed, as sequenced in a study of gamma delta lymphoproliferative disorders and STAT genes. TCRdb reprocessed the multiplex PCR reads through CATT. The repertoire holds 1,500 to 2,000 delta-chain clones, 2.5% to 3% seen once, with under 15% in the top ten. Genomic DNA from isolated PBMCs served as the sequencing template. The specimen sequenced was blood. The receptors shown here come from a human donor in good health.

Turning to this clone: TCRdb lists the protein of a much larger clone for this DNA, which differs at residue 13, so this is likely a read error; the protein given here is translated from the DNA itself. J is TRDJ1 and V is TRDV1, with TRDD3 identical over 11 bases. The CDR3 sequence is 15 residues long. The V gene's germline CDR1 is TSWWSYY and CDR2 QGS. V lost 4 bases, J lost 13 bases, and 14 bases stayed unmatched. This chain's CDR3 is CALGVTWGIRGITIF. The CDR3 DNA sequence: TGTGCTCTTGGGGTCACTTGGGGGATACGCGGTATAACCATCTTT.

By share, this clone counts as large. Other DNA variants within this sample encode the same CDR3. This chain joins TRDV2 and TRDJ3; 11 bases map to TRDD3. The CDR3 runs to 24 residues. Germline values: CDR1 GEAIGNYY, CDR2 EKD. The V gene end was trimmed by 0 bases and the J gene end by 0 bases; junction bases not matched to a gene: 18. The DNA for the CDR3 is TGTGCCTGTGACACCGTTCGCCTGGGGGATACCAAAACGCTAAGCTCCTGGGACACCCGACAGATGTTTTTC. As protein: CACDTVRLGDTKTLSSWDTRQMFF.

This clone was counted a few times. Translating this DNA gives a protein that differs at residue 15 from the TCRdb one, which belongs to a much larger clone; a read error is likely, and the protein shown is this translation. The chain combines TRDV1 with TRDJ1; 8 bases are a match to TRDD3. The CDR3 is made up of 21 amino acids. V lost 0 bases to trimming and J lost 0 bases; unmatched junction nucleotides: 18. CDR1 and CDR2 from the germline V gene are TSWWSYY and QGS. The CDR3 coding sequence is TGTGCTCTTGGGGAACTATCTCCTACTATCGTACTGGGGGGCCACACCGATAAACTCATCTTT. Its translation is CALGELSPTIVLGGHTDKLIF.

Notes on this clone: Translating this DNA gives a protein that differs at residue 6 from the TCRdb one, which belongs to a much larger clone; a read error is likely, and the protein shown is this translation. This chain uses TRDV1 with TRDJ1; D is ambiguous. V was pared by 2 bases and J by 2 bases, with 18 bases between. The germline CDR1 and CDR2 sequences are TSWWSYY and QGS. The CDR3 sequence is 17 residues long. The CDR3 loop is CALGEAPFVLSTDKLIF. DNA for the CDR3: TGTGCTCTTGGGGAAGCACCGTTTGTCCTCTCAACCGATAAACTCATCTTT.

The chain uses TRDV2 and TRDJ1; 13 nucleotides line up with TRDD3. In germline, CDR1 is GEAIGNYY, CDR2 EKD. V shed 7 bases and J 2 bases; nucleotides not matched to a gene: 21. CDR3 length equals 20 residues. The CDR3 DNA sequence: TGTGCCTGCCCACCTTCCTTCGTACTGGGGGATACGCGGGGGACCGATAAACTCATCTTT. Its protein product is CACPPSFVLGDTRGTDKLIF.

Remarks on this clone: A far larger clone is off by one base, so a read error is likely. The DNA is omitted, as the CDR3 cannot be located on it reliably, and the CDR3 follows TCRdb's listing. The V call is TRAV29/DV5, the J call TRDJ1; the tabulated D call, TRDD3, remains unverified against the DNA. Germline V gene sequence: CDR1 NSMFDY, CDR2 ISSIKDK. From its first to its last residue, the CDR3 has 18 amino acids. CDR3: CSVLLCGNQADTGLKLIF.

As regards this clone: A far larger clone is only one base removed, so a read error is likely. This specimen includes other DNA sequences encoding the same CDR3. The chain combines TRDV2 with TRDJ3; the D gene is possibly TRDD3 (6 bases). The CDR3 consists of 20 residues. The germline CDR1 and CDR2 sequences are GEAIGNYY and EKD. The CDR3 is CACDAELGGLSSWDTRQMFF. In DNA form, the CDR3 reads TGTGCCTGTGACGCCGAACTTGGGGGGCTGAGCTCCTGGGACACCAGACAGATGTTTTTC.

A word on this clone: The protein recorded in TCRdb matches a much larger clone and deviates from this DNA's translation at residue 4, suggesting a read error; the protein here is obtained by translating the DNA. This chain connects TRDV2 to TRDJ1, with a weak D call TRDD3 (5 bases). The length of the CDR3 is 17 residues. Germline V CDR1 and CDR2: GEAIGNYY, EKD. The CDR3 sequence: CACHTVGDRLYTDKLIF. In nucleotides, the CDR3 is TGTGCCTGTCACACCGTCGGGGACCGACTGTACACCGATAAACTCATCTTT.

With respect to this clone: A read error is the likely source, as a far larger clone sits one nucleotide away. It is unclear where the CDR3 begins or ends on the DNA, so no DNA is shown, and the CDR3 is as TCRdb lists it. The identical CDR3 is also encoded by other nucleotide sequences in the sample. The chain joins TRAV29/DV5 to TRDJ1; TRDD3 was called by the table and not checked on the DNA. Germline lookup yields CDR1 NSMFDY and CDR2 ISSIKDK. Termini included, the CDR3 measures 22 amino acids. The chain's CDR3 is CSVLLCGGRGLGDTANTDKLIF.

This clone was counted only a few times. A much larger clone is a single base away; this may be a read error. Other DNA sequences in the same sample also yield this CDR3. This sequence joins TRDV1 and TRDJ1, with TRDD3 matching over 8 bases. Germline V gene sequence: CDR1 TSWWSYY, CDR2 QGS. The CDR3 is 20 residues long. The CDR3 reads CALGELGTLLLGDPTDKLIF. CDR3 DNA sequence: TGTGCCCTTGGGGAACTGGGGACGTTACTCCTGGGGGACCCAACCGATAAACTCATCTTT.

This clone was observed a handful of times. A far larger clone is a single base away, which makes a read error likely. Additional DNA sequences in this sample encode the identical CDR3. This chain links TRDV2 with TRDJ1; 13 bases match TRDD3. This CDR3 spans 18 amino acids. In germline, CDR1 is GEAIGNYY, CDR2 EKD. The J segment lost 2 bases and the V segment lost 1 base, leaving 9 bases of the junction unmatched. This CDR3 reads CACDTLTGGYAVTDKLIF. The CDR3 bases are TGTGCCTGTGACACGCTAACTGGGGGATACGCGGTGACCGATAAACTCATCTTT.

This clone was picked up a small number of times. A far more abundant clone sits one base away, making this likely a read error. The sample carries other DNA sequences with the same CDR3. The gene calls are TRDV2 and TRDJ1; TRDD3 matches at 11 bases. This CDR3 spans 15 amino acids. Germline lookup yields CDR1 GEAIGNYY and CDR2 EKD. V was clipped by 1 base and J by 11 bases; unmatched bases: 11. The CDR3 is CACDTLGGYVPKLIF. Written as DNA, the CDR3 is TGTGCCTGTGACACTCTTGGGGGATACGTCCCAAAGCTCATCTTT.

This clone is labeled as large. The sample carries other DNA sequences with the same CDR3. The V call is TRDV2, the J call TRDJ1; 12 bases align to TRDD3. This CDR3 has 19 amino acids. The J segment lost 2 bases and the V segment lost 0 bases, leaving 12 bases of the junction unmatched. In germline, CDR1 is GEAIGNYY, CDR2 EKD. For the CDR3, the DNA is TGTGCCTGTGACACCGGTACGGTTCTGGGGGATACGGGGACCGATAAACTCATCTTT. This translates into CACDTGTVLGDTGTDKLIF.

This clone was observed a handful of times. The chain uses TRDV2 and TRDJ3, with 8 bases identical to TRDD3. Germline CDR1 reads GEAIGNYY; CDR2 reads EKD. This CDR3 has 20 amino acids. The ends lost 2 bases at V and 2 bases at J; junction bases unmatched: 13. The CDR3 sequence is CACDMVLGAPGPWDTRQMFF. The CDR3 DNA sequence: TGTGCCTGTGACATGGTACTGGGGGCGCCTGGACCCTGGGACACCCGACAGATGTTTTTC.

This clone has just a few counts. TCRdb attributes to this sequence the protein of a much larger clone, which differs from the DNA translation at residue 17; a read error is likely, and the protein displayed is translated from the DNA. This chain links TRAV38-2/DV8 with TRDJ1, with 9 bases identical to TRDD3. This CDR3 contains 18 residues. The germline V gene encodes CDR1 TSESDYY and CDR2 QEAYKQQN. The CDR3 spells CAYQGDTLFPPYTDKLTF. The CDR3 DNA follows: TGTGCTTATCAGGGGGATACATTGTTCCCTCCTTACACCGATAAACTCACCTTT.

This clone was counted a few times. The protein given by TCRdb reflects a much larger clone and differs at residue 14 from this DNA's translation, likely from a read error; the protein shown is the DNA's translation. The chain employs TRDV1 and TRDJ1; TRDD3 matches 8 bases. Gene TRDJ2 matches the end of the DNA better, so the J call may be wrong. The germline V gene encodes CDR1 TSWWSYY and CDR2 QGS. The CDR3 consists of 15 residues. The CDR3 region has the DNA TGTGCTCTTGGGGATGATTTCGGGGATACCGATAAACTCTTCTTT. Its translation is CALGDDFGDTDKLFF.

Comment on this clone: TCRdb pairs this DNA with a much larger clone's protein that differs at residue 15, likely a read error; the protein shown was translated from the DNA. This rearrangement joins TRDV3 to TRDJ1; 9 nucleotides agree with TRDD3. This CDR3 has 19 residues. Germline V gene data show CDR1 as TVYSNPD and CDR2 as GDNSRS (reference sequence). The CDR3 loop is CAFFPRSTGGALYTNKLIF. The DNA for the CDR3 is TGTGCCTTTTTTCCAAGATCGACTGGGGGAGCCCTGTACACCAATAAACTCATCTTT. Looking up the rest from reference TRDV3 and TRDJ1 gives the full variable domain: CDKVTQSSPDQTVASGSEVVLLCTYDTVYSNPDLFWYRIRPDYSFQFVFYGDNSRSEGADFTQGRFSVKHILTQKAFHLVISPVRTEDSATYYCAFFPRSTGGALYTNKLIFGKGTRVTVEP.

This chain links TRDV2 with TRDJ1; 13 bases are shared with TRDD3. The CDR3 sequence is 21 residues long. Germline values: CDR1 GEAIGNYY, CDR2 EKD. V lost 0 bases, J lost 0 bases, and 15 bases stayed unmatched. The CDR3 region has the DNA TGTGCCTGTGACACCTTAGTACTGGGGGATACGCGTACGGGAAACACCGATAAACTCATCTTT. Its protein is CACDTLVLGDTRTGNTDKLIF.